Listed below are T cell receptor beta chains from one sample, sequenced in a study of early T cells in non-severe SARS-CoV-2 infection. TCRdb reprocessed the 5' RACE reads via MiXCR and lists one record per CDR3 protein. The table shows about 84,000 distinct CDR3 sequences, with 9.5% to 13% occurring only once. The sample comprised whole blood. Receptors originate from an adult who was a healthcare worker with PCR-confirmed SARS-CoV-2 infection or an uninfected control (not recorded which). CDR3s include the opening cysteine and the closing phenylalanine or tryptophan. A D gene is named only where the DNA matches it firmly. The size field is filled for only some rows; it gives once, few, many or a size class.

many,TRBV5-4,NA,TRBJ2-1,CASSPGGRYNEQFF,TGTGCCAGCAGCCCTGGTGGGAGGTACAATGAGCAGTTCTTC
many,TRBV29-1,NA,TRBJ2-7,CSVLGGMEQYF,TGCAGCGTTCTCGGAGGTATGGAGCAGTACTTC
many,TRBV2,TRBD1,TRBJ2-7,CATTDRVPSYEQYF,TGTGCCACCACCGACAGGGTACCGTCCTACGAGCAGTACTTC
many,TRBV12-3/TRBV12-4,TRBD1,TRBJ2-7,CASRRTGNSYEQYF,TGTGCCAGCAGACGGACAGGGAACTCCTACGAGCAGTACTTC
NA,TRBV7-2,NA,TRBJ1-1,CASSRSGGVATEAFF,TGTGCCAGCAGCCGGAGTGGGGGGGTAGCAACTGAAGCTTTCTTT
many,TRBV20-1,NA,TRBJ1-1,CSARRGGSGNTEAFF,TGCAGTGCCCGAAGGGGGGGTTCGGGGAACACTGAAGCTTTCTTT
NA,TRBV5-1,NA,TRBJ1-3,CASSPVGQIPTESGNTIYF,TGCGCCAGCAGCCCTGTCGGCCAAATACCGACAGAATCTGGAAACACCATATATTTT
many,TRBV10-1,TRBD1,TRBJ2-7,CASSRTGGGEQYF,TGCGCCAGCAGTCGGACAGGGGGCGGCGAGCAGTACTTC
many,TRBV27,NA,TRBJ2-7,CASTSPPPYEQYF,TGTGCCAGCACATCGCCCCCCCCGTACGAGCAGTACTTC
many,TRBV29-1,TRBD1,TRBJ2-5,CSVRTGGETQYF,TGCAGCGTTCGGACAGGGGGAGAGACCCAGTACTTC
many,TRBV18,NA,TRBJ2-7,CASSPRVVGSYEQYF,TGTGCCAGCTCACCACGTGTGGTGGGTTCCTACGAGCAGTACTTC
NA,TRBV29-1,TRBD2,TRBJ2-1,CSVVTSGRSYLRNEQFF,TGCAGCGTTGTGACTAGCGGGAGATCCTACCTTCGGAATGAGCAGTTCTTC
many,TRBV30,NA,TRBJ1-1,CAWSAGAGTEAFF,TGTGCCTGGAGCGCAGGGGCTGGGACTGAAGCTTTCTTT
NA,TRBV6-6,NA,TRBJ1-1,CASSVSTGENTEAFF,TGTGCCAGCAGTGTCTCAACAGGAGAGAACACTGAAGCTTTCTTT
NA,TRBV28,NA,TRBJ2-4,CASSPREGGGWRSKNIQYF,TGTGCCAGCAGCCCCAGGGAGGGGGGAGGATGGAGGTCCAAAAACATTCAGTACTTC
few,TRBV3-1,NA,TRBJ2-7,CASSPYRAPYEQYF,TGTGCCAGCAGCCCTTACAGGGCCCCCTACGAGCAGTACTTC
NA,TRBV27,NA,TRBJ1-5,CASSLSWSRSNQPQHF,TGTGCCAGCAGTTTATCCTGGAGTCGCAGCAATCAGCCCCAGCATTTT
NA,TRBV6-6,NA,TRBJ1-5,CASTTPGARQPQHF,TGTGCCAGCACCACGCCGGGGGCAAGACAGCCCCAGCATTTT
many,TRBV28,NA,TRBJ2-7,CASSLSGPGYEQYF,TGTGCCAGCAGTTTGTCAGGACCAGGATACGAGCAGTACTTC
few,TRBV5-1,NA,TRBJ1-3,CASSLAGIAGNTIYF,TGCGCCAGCAGCTTGGCCGGCATAGCAGGAAACACCATATATTTT
NA,TRBV27,TRBD1,TRBJ1-5,CASSPRQGGQPQHF,TGTGCCAGCAGTCCCCGACAGGGTGGCCAGCCCCAGCATTTT
many,TRBV6-2/TRBV6-3,TRBD1,TRBJ1-5,CASSHRDRYNQPQHF,TGTGCCAGCAGCCACCGGGACAGGTACAATCAGCCCCAGCATTTT
many,TRBV20-1,TRBD2,TRBJ2-7,CSARDYQGIYEQYF,TGCAGTGCTCGGGACTACCAAGGGATCTACGAGCAGTACTTC
many,TRBV7-6,NA,TRBJ2-1,CASSSGVYNEQFF,TGTGCCAGCAGCTCAGGAGTCTACAATGAGCAGTTCTTC
NA,TRBV11-3,TRBD2,TRBJ2-3,CASRLASGLQQYF,TGTGCCAGCCGACTAGCGAGTGGATTACAGCAGTATTTT
many,TRBV27,NA,TRBJ1-2,CASSLGGENYGYTF,TGTGCCAGCAGTCTGGGGGGGGAAAACTATGGCTACACCTTC
few,TRBV2,TRBD1,TRBJ2-1,CASSVPTGVYNEQFF,TGTGCCAGCAGTGTTCCGACAGGGGTGTACAATGAGCAGTTCTTC
few,TRBV29-1,TRBD2,TRBJ2-3,CSVTAGSGRGRDTQYF,TGCAGCGTGACGGCGGGGAGCGGGAGGGGGAGAGATACGCAGTATTTT
NA,TRBV7-2,NA,TRBJ2-1,CASRGRESSYNEQFF,TGTGCCAGCAGAGGACGGGAGAGCTCCTACAATGAGCAGTTCTTC
once,TRBV20-1,TRBD1,TRBJ2-1,CSAPDRGPYNEPFF,TGCAGTGCACCCGACAGGGGTCCCTACAATGAGCCGTTCTTC
NA,TRBV29-1,NA,TRBJ2-4,CSASDQWTRNIQYF,TGCAGCGCCTCGGATCAGTGGACGAGAAACATTCAGTACTTC
many,TRBV30,TRBD1,TRBJ1-1,CAWSRQGGAEAFF,TGTGCCTGGAGTCGACAGGGAGGGGCTGAAGCTTTCTTT
NA,TRBV29-1,NA,TRBJ1-2,CSVQRDNLNYGYTF,TGCAGCGTTCAGAGGGACAACCTAAACTATGGCTACACCTTC
NA,TRBV2,TRBD1,TRBJ2-5,CASRRQGAQYF,TGTGCCAGCAGAAGACAGGGTGCCCAGTACTTC
many,TRBV12-3/TRBV12-4,NA,TRBJ1-5,CASSPGPPDQPQHF,TGTGCCAGCAGTCCGGGACCCCCAGATCAGCCCCAGCATTTT
NA,TRBV3-1,TRBD2,TRBJ2-5,CASSPGGLAWRETQYF,TGTGCCAGCAGCCCGGGGGGGCTAGCGTGGAGGGAGACCCAGTACTTC